Listed below are T cell receptor beta chains from one sample, sequenced in a study of siplizumab effects on memory and regulatory T cells. What these receptors recognize is not known. Method: immunoSEQ multiplex PCR; TCRdb's copy keeps in-frame clones and lacks some. The sample consists of about 14,000 clones, approximately 49% of them appearing once. Sequencing was performed on CFSE-low (dividing) CD4+ T cells sorted from an allogeneic mixed lymphocyte reaction. Receptor source: a human donor in good health; the cells came from an allogeneic mixed lymphocyte reaction. Both conserved end residues are part of each CDR3.

v_gene,j_gene,CDR3aa
TRBV19,TRBJ1-5,CASMDRRRVGPQHF
TRBV19,TRBJ2-7,CASSYRGADEQYF
TRBV5-1,TRBJ2-6,CASSLSLSGANVLTF
TRBV30,TRBJ2-1,CAWSGGSGRPPNEQFF
TRBV7-3,TRBJ2-5,CASSLTEAGRETQYF
TRBV5-1,TRBJ2-4,CASSPRTSGGAANIQYF
TRBV27,TRBJ2-7,CASSYIDSEQYF
TRBV6-5,TRBJ2-7,CASSYRTEGEQYF
TRBV7-6,TRBJ2-6,CASSQGQPGANVLTF
TRBV18,TRBJ1-1,CASSPALNTEAFF
TRBV18,TRBJ2-1,CASARLAGAYNEQFF
TRBV2,-,CASRETGGRSYEQYF
TRBV6-6,TRBJ2-1,CASGGPNEQFF
TRBV7-2,TRBJ1-2,CASSPGQGAYGYTF
TRBV5-1,TRBJ1-1,CASSLEGGITEAFF
TRBV11-3,TRBJ2-1,CASSLTGPYNEQFF
TRBV15,TRBJ1-4,CATSRTYNEKLFF
TRBV19,TRBJ1-5,CASSRTRNQPQHF
TRBV6-5,TRBJ1-2,CASRSHTGAGYGYTF
TRBV6-6,TRBJ2-7,CASRAKRGSYEQYF
TRBV5-1,TRBJ1-1,CASSLVRKNEAFF
TRBV2,TRBJ1-1,CASTRDIYTEAFF
TRBV7-9,TRBJ2-1,CASSLTLAGNEQFF
TRBV19,TRBJ1-1,CASSIGQELNTEAFF
TRBV5-1,TRBJ1-2,CASSSQPPEGYTF
TRBV9,TRBJ1-1,CASNGKDRGGTEAFF
TRBV20-1,TRBJ1-4,CSARGNEKLFF
TRBV5-5,TRBJ2-1,CASSQGTANNEQFF
TRBV7-9,TRBJ2-3,CASGLAGGVDTQYF
TRBV27,TRBJ2-7,CASSFRRGRTAGTGLGEQYF
TRBV19,TRBJ2-1,CASSIRTGNNEQFF
TRBV7-9,TRBJ2-1,CASSFPTSGSSNEQFF
TRBV7-6,TRBJ2-7,CASSLEGTGATIQYF
TRBV5-1,TRBJ1-2,CASSDRDRAGYTF